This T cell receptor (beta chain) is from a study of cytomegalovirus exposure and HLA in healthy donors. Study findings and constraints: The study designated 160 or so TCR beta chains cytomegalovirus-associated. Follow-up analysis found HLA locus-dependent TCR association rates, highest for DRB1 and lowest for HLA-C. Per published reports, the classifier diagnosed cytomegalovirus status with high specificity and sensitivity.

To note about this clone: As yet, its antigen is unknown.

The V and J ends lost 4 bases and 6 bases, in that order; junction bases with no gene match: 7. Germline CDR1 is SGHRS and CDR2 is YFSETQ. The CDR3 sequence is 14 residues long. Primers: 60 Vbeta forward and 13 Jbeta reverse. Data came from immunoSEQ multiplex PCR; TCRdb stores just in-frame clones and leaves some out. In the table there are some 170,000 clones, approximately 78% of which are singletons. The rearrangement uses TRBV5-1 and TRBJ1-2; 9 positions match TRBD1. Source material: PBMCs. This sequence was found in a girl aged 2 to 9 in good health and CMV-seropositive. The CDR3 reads CASSPETGGNGYTF. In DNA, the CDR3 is TGCGCCAGCAGCCCAGAGACAGGGGGAAATGGCTACACCTTC.